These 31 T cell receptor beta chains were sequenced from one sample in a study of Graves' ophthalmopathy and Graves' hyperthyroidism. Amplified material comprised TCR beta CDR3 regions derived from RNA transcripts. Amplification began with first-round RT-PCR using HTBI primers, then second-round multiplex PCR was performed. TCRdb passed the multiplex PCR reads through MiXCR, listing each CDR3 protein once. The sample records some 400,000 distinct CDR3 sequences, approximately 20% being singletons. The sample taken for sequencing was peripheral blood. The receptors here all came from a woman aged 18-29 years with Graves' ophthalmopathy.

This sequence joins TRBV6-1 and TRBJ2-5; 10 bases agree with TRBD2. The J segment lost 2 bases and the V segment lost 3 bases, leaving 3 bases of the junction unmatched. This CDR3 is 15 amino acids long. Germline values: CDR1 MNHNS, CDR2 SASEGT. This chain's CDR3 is CASSDLAGVQETQYF. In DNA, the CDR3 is TGTGCCAGCAGTGATCTAGCGGGAGTACAAGAGACCCAGTACTTC.

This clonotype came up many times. Written as DNA, the CDR3 is TGCAGTGCTAGAGACAGGGGGAACACTGAAGCTTTCTTT. Protein: CSARDRGNTEAFF. The chain is built from TRBV20-1 and TRBJ1-1; a weak D match, TRBD1 (6 bases). From germline, CDR1 is DFQATT and CDR2 SNEGSKA (reference sequence). The V end was cut by 0 bases, the J end by 1 base, with 6 bases between. This CDR3 spans 13 amino acids.

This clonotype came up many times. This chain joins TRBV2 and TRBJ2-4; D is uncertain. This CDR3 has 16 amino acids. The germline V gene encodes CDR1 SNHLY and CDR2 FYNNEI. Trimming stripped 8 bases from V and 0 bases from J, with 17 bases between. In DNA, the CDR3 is TGTGCCAGCGGTTTGAAGCGAACTCTAGCCAAAAACATTCAGTACTTC. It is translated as CASGLKRTLAKNIQYF.

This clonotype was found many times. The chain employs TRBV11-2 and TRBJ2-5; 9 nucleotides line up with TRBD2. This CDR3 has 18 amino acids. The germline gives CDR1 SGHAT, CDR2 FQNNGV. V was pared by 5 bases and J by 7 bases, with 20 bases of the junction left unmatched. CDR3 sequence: CASSPSAGGVRFLGTQYF. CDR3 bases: TGTGCCAGCAGCCCCTCGGCGGGGGGGGTGCGGTTTCTCGGGACCCAGTACTTC.

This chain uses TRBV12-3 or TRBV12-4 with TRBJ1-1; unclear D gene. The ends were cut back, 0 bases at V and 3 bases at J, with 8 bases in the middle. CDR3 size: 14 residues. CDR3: CASSLANSYTEAFF. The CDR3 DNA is TGTGCCAGCAGTTTAGCGAACTCATACACTGAAGCTTTCTTT.

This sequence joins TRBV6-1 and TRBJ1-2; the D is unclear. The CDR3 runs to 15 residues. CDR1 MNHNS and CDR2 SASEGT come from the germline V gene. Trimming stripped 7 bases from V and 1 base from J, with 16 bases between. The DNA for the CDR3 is TGTGCCAGCACCGACCGCCCACAGCGTAACTATGGCTACACCTTC. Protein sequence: CASTDRPQRNYGYTF.

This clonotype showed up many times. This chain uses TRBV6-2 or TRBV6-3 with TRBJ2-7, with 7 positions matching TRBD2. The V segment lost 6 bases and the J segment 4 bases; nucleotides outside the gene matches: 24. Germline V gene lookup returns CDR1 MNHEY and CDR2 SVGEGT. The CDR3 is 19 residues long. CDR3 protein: CASSPSPGAGGLSSYEQYF. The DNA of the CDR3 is TGTGCCAGCAGCCCGTCACCCGGGGCCGGGGGACTAAGCTCATACGAGCAGTACTTC.

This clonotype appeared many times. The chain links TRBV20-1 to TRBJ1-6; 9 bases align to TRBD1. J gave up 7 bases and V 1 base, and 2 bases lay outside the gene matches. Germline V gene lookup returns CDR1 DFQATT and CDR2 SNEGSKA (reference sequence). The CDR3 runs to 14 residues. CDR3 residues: CSARAGTGNSPLHF. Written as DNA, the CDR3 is TGCAGTGCTAGAGCCGGGACAGGGAATTCACCCCTCCACTTT.

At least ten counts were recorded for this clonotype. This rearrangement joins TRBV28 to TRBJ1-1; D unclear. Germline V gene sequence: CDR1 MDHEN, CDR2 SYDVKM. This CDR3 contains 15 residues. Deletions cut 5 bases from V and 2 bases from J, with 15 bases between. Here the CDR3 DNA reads TGTGCCAGCAGTCCTCTAAGGATGGGAAACACTGAAGCTTTCTTT. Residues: CASSPLRMGNTEAFF.

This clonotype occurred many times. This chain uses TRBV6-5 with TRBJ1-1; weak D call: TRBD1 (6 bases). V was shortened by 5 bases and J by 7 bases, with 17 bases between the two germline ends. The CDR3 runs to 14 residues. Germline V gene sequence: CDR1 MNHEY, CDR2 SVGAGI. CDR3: CASSTVGGQGEAFF. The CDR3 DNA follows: TGTGCCAGCAGTACCGTCGGGGGGCAAGGTGAAGCTTTCTTT.

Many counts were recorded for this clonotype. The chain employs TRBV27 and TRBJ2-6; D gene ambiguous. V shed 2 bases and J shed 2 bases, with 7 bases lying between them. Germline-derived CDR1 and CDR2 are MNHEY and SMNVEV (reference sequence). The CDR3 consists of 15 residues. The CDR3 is CASSLTSAGANVLTF. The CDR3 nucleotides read TGTGCCAGCAGTTTAACCAGTGCTGGGGCCAACGTCCTGACTTTC.

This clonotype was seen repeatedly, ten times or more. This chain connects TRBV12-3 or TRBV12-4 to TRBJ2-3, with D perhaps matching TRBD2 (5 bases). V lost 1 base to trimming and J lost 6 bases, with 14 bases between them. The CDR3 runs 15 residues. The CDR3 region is CASSLGAVPGDTQYF. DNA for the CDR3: TGTGCCAGCAGTTTAGGAGCGGTCCCCGGGGATACGCAGTATTTT.

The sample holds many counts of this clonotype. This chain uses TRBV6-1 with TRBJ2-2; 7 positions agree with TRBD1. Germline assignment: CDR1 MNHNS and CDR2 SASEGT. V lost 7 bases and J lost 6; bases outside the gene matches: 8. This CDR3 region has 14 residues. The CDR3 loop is CASTNPQGSGELFF. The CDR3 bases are TGTGCCAGCACTAACCCACAGGGGTCCGGGGAGCTGTTTTTT.

This CDR3 reads CASRYDRTGGPDTQYF. The CDR3 DNA sequence: TGTGCCAGCAGATACGACCGGACAGGGGGGCCAGATACGCAGTATTTT. V and J are TRBV6-2 or TRBV6-3 and TRBJ2-3; 10 bases are a match to TRBD1. Unmatched junction bases numbered 10, after V lost 6 bases and J lost 4 bases. Germline V gene sequence: CDR1 MNHEY, CDR2 SVGEGT. The CDR3 has 16 amino acids.

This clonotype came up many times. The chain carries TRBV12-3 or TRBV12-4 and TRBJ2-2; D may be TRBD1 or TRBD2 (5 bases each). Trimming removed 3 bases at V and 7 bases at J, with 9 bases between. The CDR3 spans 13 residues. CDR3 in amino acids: CASSLTEGGELFF. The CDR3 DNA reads TGTGCCAGCAGTTTGACAGAGGGCGGGGAGCTGTTTTTT.

The CDR3 spells CASSLASAGNTEAFF. Written as DNA, the CDR3 is TGTGCCAGCAGCTTAGCATCGGCAGGGAACACTGAAGCTTTCTTT. This sequence joins TRBV7-8 and TRBJ1-1; D is ambiguous. Trimming removed 0 bases from V and 1 base from J, with 9 bases in between. The CDR3 has 15 residues. CDR1 SGHVS and CDR2 FQNEAQ come from the germline V gene.

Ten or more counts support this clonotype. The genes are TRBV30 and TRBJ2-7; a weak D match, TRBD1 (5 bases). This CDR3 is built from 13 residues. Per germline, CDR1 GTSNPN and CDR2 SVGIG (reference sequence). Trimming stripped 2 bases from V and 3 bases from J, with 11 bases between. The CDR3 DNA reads TGTGCCTGGAGTCGCAGGGCGAACTACGAGCAGTACTTC. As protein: CAWSRRANYEQYF.

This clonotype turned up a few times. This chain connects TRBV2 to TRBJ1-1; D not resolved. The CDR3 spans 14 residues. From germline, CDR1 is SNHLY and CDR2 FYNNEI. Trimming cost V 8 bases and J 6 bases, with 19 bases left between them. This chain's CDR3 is CASDDPDPPPEAFF. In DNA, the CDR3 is TGTGCCAGCGATGACCCTGACCCACCTCCTGAAGCTTTCTTT.

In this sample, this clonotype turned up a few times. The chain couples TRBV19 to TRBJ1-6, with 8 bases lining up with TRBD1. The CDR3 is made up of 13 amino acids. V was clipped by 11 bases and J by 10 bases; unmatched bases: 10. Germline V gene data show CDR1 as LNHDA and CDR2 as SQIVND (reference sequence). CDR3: CASEDRDSSPLHF. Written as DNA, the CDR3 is TGTGCCTCCGAGGACAGGGACAGCTCACCCCTCCACTTT.

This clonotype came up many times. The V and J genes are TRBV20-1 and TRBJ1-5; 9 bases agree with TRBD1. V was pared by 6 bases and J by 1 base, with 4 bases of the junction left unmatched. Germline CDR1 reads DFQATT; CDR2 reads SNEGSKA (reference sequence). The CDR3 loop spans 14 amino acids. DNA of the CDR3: TGCAGTGCACTGACAGGGGGAAGCAATCAGCCCCAGCATTTT. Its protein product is CSALTGGSNQPQHF.

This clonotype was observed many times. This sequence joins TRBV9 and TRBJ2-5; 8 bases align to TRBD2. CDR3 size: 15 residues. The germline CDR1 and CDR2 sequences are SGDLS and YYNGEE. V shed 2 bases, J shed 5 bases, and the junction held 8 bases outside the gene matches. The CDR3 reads CASSVHGGADETQYF. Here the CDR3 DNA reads TGTGCCAGCAGCGTCCACGGGGGGGCCGATGAGACCCAGTACTTC.

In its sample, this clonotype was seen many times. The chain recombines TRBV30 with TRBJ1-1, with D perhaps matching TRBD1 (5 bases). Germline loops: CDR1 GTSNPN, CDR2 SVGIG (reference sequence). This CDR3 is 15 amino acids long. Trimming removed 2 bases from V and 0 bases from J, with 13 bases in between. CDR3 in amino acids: CAWSRGPPMNTEAFF. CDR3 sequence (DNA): TGTGCCTGGAGTAGGGGCCCTCCTATGAACACTGAAGCTTTCTTT. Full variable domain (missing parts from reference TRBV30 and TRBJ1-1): SQTIHQWPATLVQPVGSPLSLECTVEGTSNPNLYWYRQAAGRGLQLLFYSVGIGQISSEVPQNLSASRPQDRQFILSSKKLLLSDSGFYLCAWSRGPPMNTEAFFGQGTRLTVV.

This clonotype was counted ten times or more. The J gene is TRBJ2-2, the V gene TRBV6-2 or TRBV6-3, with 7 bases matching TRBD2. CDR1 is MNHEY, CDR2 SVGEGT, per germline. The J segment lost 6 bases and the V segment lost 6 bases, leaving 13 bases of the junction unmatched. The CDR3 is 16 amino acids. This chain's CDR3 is CASRSPSGGRPGELFF. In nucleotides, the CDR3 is TGTGCCAGCAGATCCCCCTCGGGGGGACGACCCGGGGAGCTGTTTTTT.

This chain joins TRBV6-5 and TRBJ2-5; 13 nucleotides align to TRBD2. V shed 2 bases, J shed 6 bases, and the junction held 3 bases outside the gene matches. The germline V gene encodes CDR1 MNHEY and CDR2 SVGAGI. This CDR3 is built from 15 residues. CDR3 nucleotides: TGTGCCAGCAGTTACCGGACTAGCGGGAGAAAGACCCAGTACTTC. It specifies CASSYRTSGRKTQYF.

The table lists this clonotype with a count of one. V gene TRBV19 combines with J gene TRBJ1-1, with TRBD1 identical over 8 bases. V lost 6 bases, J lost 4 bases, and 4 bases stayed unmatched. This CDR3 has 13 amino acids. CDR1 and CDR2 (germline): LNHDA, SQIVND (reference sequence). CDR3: CASRADRGTEAFF. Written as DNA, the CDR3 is TGTGCCAGTAGGGCTGACAGGGGCACTGAAGCTTTCTTT.

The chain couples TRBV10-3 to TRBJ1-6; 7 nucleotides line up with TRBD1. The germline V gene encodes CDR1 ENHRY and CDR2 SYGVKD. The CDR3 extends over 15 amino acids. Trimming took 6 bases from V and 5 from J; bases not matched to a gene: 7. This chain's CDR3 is CAISADRDHNSPLHF. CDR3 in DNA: TGTGCCATCAGCGCTGACAGGGACCATAATTCACCCCTCCACTTT.

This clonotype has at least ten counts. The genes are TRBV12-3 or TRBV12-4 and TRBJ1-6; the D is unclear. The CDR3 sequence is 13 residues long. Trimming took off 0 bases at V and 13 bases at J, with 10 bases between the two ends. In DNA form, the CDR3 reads TGTGCCAGCAGTTTAGCGTGGGATGTTCCCCTCCACTTT. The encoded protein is CASSLAWDVPLHF.

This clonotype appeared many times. CDR3 region: CASSRTGGTYGYTF. The CDR3 region has the DNA TGTGCCAGCAGCAGAACGGGGGGCACCTATGGCTACACCTTC. The genes are TRBV9 and TRBJ1-2; weak D call: TRBD1 (6 bases). This CDR3 comprises 14 residues. The germline V and J ends were trimmed by 4 bases and 4 bases, with 14 bases remaining between them. Germline CDR1 reads SGDLS; CDR2 reads YYNGEE.

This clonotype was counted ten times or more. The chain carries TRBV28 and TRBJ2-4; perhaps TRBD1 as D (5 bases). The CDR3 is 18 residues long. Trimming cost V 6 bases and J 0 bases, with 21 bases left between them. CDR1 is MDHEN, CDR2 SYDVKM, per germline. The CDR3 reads CASSPSPTDPLAKNIQYF. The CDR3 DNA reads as TGTGCCAGCAGCCCCTCTCCGACAGACCCGCTAGCCAAAAACATTCAGTACTTC.

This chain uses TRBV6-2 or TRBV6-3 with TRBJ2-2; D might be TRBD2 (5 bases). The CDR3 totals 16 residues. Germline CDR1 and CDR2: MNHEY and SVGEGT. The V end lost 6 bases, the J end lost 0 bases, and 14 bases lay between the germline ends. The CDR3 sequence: CASSHLGRANTGELFF. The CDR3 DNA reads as TGTGCCAGCAGCCACTTGGGGAGAGCGAACACCGGGGAGCTGTTTTTT.

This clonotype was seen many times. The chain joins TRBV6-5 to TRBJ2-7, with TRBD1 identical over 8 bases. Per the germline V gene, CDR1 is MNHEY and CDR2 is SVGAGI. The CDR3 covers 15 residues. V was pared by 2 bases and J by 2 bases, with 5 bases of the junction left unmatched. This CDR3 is CASSYPRGQAYEQYF. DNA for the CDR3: TGTGCCAGCAGTTACCCCAGGGGACAGGCCTACGAGCAGTACTTC.